The 24 T cell receptor beta chains reported below all come from one sample, sequenced in a study of T-cell reconstitution after alpha-beta-depleted transplantation in children. Unique molecular identifiers were used to barcode this TCRbeta library. TCRdb itself ran the PCR reads through MiXCR, one entry per CDR3 protein. The data contain about 200,000 distinct CDR3 sequences, 6.3% of them singletons. The source material was PBMCs, sampled before TCRalphabeta/CD19-depleted stem cell transplant. These receptor sequences come from a girl under three years old with combined immunodeficiency, due to receive a stem cell transplant.

The chain carries TRBV3-1 and TRBJ1-2, with no clear D. The V end was cut by 11 bases, the J end by 0 bases, with 19 bases between. The length of the CDR3 is 15 residues. Germline V lookup: CDR1 LGHDT, CDR2 YNNKEL (reference sequence). CDR3 protein: CASCQTRLANYGYTF. CDR3 sequence (DNA): TGTGCCTCCTGCCAAACGAGGCTTGCTAACTATGGCTACACCTTC.

In this sample, this clonotype turned up many times. The chain links TRBV29-1 to TRBJ1-1; 11 nucleotides align to TRBD1. Germline CDR1 SQVTM, CDR2 ANQGSEA. This CDR3 contains 13 residues. J gave up 4 bases and V 6 bases, and 4 bases lay outside the gene matches. The CDR3 DNA is TGCAGCGTCCGGGGGACAGGGGGCACTGAAGCTTTCTTT. Protein: CSVRGTGGTEAFF.

Notes on this clonotype: Just one base apart from a much larger clone, this may be a read error. The CDR3 loop reads CASISAGAYNEQFF. The DNA of the CDR3 is TGTGCCAGCATATCGGCGGGGGCCTACAATGAGCAGTTCTTC. The chain is built from TRBV2 and TRBJ2-1; 7 bases are a match to TRBD2. The CDR3 runs to 14 residues. The germline CDR1 and CDR2 sequences are SNHLY and FYNNEI. V lost 7 bases and J lost 2; bases outside the gene matches: 5.

This chain uses TRBV15 with TRBJ2-2; 9 nucleotides line up with TRBD2. The trim removed 8 bases at V and 1 base at J, leaving 2 bases unmatched. Germline values: CDR1 LNHNV, CDR2 YYDKDF (reference sequence). This CDR3 spans 14 amino acids. CDR3 protein: CATGGGGNTGELFF. In nucleotides, the CDR3 is TGTGCCACCGGCGGGGGGGGGAACACCGGGGAGCTGTTTTTT.

The chain recombines TRBV20-1 with TRBJ2-7; 8 bases line up with TRBD2. The CDR3 totals 13 residues. Germline CDR1 reads DFQATT; CDR2 reads SNEGSKA (reference sequence). The junction had 2 bases not matched to a gene; V was cut back by 3 bases and J by 1 base. CDR3 DNA sequence: TGCAGTGCTAGGAGCGGGAGATCCTACGAGCAGTACTTC. It codes for CSARSGRSYEQYF.

This clonotype has at least ten counts. This chain links TRBV29-1 with TRBJ2-7; 15 bases are a match to TRBD2. Germline V gives CDR1 SQVTM, CDR2 ANQGSEA. V lost 5 bases, J lost 0 bases, and 8 bases stayed unmatched. The CDR3 consists of 17 residues. CDR3 protein: CSVSRGTSGRSSYEQYF. Here the CDR3 DNA reads TGCAGCGTTAGCCGCGGGACTAGCGGGAGGAGCTCCTACGAGCAGTACTTC.

This clonotype was recorded at least ten times. The chain combines TRBV29-1 with TRBJ2-1; 7 bases agree with TRBD2. This CDR3 has 16 amino acids. Trimming took 3 bases from V and 0 from J; bases not matched to a gene: 8. Germline V gene lookup returns CDR1 SQVTM and CDR2 ANQGSEA. This CDR3 reads CSVDSASGSSYNEQFF. As DNA, the CDR3 is TGCAGCGTTGACTCTGCTAGCGGAAGCTCCTACAATGAGCAGTTCTTC.

About this clonotype itself: A single base separates this from a much larger clone, so it may be a read error. The chain joins TRBV29-1 to TRBJ2-7; TRBD2 matches 9 bases. The CDR3 is made up of 20 amino acids. In germline, CDR1 is SQVTM, CDR2 ANQGSEA. V shed 0 bases and J 7 bases; nucleotides not matched to a gene: 25. Here the CDR3 DNA reads TGCAGCGTTGAAGATGTTCTAAGCGGGGGGCCCCGCTTCACTACCACGGAGCAGTACTTC. As protein: CSVEDVLSGGPRFTTTEQYF.

This clonotype was counted at least ten times. The genes are TRBV5-1 and TRBJ2-5; 8 nucleotides match TRBD2. CDR1 is SGHRS, CDR2 YFSETQ, per germline. The CDR3 loop spans 20 amino acids. J was trimmed by 5 bases and V by 5 bases; bases with no gene match: 26. In nucleotides, the CDR3 is TGCGCCAGCAGTAACCCAGCGGTCCCCCGAGCGGGGGCCTTCCTGGAGACCCAGTACTTC. Protein product: CASSNPAVPRAGAFLETQYF.

Many counts were recorded for this clonotype. The CDR3 DNA is TGCAGTGCCTGGACTAGCGGGCCTTCCTACGAGCAGTACTTC. It is translated as CSAWTSGPSYEQYF. V gene TRBV20-1 combines with J gene TRBJ2-7, with TRBD2 matching over 11 bases. The germline V gene encodes CDR1 DFQATT and CDR2 SNEGSKA (reference sequence). Trimming cost V 6 bases and J 1 base; bases outside gene matches: 5. This CDR3 is 14 amino acids long.

This clonotype was picked up one time. The junction differs from germline at one of its ends, possibly a read error. The chain recombines TRBV13 with TRBJ2-3, with 16 bases fitting TRBD2. CDR1 and CDR2 from the germline V gene are PRHDT and FYEKMQ (reference sequence). The CDR3 consists of 18 residues. CDR3 residues: CACSLWGLAGGRADTQYF. CDR3 in DNA: TGTGCCTGCAGCTTATGGGGACTAGCGGGGGGGCGCGCAGATACGCAGTATTTT.

This clonotype was counted at least ten times. The J gene is TRBJ2-2, the V gene TRBV20-1; perhaps TRBD1 as D (5 bases). CDR1 is DFQATT, CDR2 SNEGSKA, per germline (reference sequence). V lost 0 bases and J 7 bases, leaving 15 bases between the germline ends. This CDR3 is built from 15 residues. The CDR3 spells CSARETGRVSGELFF. CDR3 coding DNA: TGCAGTGCTAGAGAAACGGGCAGGGTCAGCGGGGAGCTGTTTTTT.

Many counts were recorded for this clonotype. This chain joins TRBV24-1 and TRBJ2-1; D is perhaps TRBD2 (6 bases). V was clipped by 2 bases and J by 1 base, with 14 bases between them. From germline, CDR1 is KGHDR and CDR2 SFDVKD. The CDR3 totals 17 residues. The CDR3 coding sequence is TGTGCCACCAGTGATTCGGCCGGGACTCAATCCTACAATGAGCAGTTCTTC. Protein product: CATSDSAGTQSYNEQFF.

J is TRBJ1-1 and V is TRBV29-1; D may be TRBD1 (5 bases). Germline-derived CDR1 and CDR2 are SQVTM and ANQGSEA. V dropped 5 bases and J dropped 1 base, with 14 bases sitting between them. This CDR3 has 14 amino acids. This CDR3 reads CSVRGTQGNTEAFF. CDR3 sequence (DNA): TGCAGCGTTCGAGGGACTCAGGGGAACACTGAAGCTTTCTTT.

This clonotype was counted ten times or more. The rearrangement joins TRBV5-1 to TRBJ2-1; D is perhaps TRBD1 (5 bases). Germline V gene sequence: CDR1 SGHRS, CDR2 YFSETQ. Trimming shortened V by 0 bases and J by 6 bases, and 7 bases separated the two germline ends. The CDR3 is made up of 13 amino acids. DNA for the CDR3: TGCGCCAGCAGCTTGGACAGGTCCAATGAGCAGTTCTTC. This encodes CASSLDRSNEQFF. Supplemented by reference TRBV5-1 and TRBJ2-1, the full variable domain reads KAGVTQTPRYLIKTRGQQVTLSCSPISGHRSVSWYQQTPGQGLQFLFEYFSETQRNKGNFPGRFSGRQFSNSRSEMNVSTLELGDSALYLCASSLDRSNEQFFGPGTRLTVL.

This clonotype was seen ten or more times. V gene TRBV29-1 combines with J gene TRBJ2-5; the match to TRBD1 covers 7 bases. V was clipped by 3 bases and J by 7 bases; unmatched bases: 11. Germline-derived CDR1 and CDR2 are SQVTM and ANQGSEA. The CDR3 loop spans 14 amino acids. The CDR3 is CSVDRGPSIGTQYF. In nucleotides, the CDR3 is TGCAGCGTTGATAGGGGGCCCTCGATAGGGACCCAGTACTTC.

Ten or more counts support this clonotype. This chain connects TRBV15 to TRBJ1-1; D possibly corresponds to TRBD1 (5 bases). V lost 5 bases, J lost 6 bases, and 16 bases lay in between. Germline values: CDR1 LNHNV, CDR2 YYDKDF (reference sequence). The CDR3 is made up of 14 amino acids. Here the CDR3 DNA reads TGTGCCACCAGCTCCGGGACCAGAGGGCCTGAAGCTTTCTTT. It is translated as CATSSGTRGPEAFF.

This clonotype was found many times. The chain combines TRBV20-1 with TRBJ2-7, with 9 bases identical to TRBD1. The CDR3 covers 13 residues. CDR1 is DFQATT, CDR2 SNEGSKA, per germline (reference sequence). V gave up 2 bases and J gave up 4 bases; unmatched junction bases: 3. DNA of the CDR3: TGCAGTGCTAGAACAGGGGGCGTTTACGAGCAGTACTTC. Its translation is CSARTGGVYEQYF.

This clonotype was seen repeatedly, ten times or more. The chain uses TRBV18 and TRBJ2-2; 10 bases align to TRBD2. Trimming took 4 bases from V and 0 from J; bases not matched to a gene: 5. CDR1 is KGHSH and CDR2 is LQKENI in the germline V gene. The CDR3 consists of 17 residues. CDR3 DNA: TGTGCCAGCTCACGGGCTAGCGGGGGTACGAACACCGGGGAGCTGTTTTTT. Its protein is CASSRASGGTNTGELFF. Variable domain in full (rest from reference TRBV18 and TRBJ2-2): NAGVMQNPRHLVRRRGQEARLRCSPMKGHSHVYWYRQLPEEGLKFMVYLQKENIIDESGMPKERFSAEFPKEGPSILRIQQVVRGDSAAYFCASSRASGGTNTGELFFGEGSRLTVL.

At least ten counts were recorded for this clonotype. The rearrangement links TRBV12-3 or TRBV12-4 to TRBJ2-7, with D perhaps TRBD1 (5 bases). The germline V and J ends were trimmed by 4 bases and 0 bases, with 13 bases remaining between them. The CDR3 has 15 amino acids. The CDR3 spells CASSSPGKHSYEQYF. The CDR3 region has the DNA TGTGCCAGCAGTTCCCCAGGGAAACACTCCTACGAGCAGTACTTC.

This clonotype was seen many times. The chain employs TRBV7-9 and TRBJ2-1, with TRBD1 identical over 11 bases. Germline V CDR1 and CDR2: SEHNR, FQNEAQ (reference sequence). After removal of 2 bases from V and 3 bases from J, the junction contained 3 bases not matched to a gene. The CDR3 has 16 residues. The CDR3 DNA follows: TGTGCCAGCAGCTTACCCGGGACAGGGGGCTACAATGAGCAGTTCTTC. It is translated as CASSLPGTGGYNEQFF. The whole variable domain, filled in from reference TRBV7-9 and TRBJ2-1, reads DTGVSQNPRHKITKRGQNVTFRCDPISEHNRLYWYRQTLGQGPEFLTYFQNEAQLEKSRLLSDRFSAERPKGSFSTLEIQRTEQGDSAMYLCASSLPGTGGYNEQFFGPGTRLTVL.

This clonotype was seen at least ten times. V usage is TRBV6-1 and J usage is TRBJ2-1, with 8 bases matching TRBD2. The CDR3 runs 15 residues. V trimming: 6 bases; J trimming: 6 bases; junction bases outside the gene matches: 10. Germline lookup yields CDR1 MNHNS and CDR2 SASEGT. CDR3 region: CASREPGLGVNEQFF. The CDR3 coding sequence is TGTGCCAGCAGAGAACCGGGACTAGGGGTCAATGAGCAGTTCTTC.

V is TRBV19 and J is TRBJ1-1; 8 positions match TRBD1. The V gene end was trimmed by 8 bases and the J gene end by 1 base; junction bases not matched to a gene: 6. The CDR3 consists of 14 residues. CDR1 is LNHDA, CDR2 SQIVND, per germline (reference sequence). The CDR3 is CASGRQGRNTEAFF. DNA of the CDR3: TGTGCCAGTGGGAGACAGGGGAGGAACACTGAAGCTTTCTTT.

This clonotype was recorded at least ten times. The chain uses TRBV24-1 and TRBJ2-1, with 8 bases identical to TRBD2. The CDR3 consists of 15 residues. Per germline, CDR1 KGHDR and CDR2 SFDVKD. With 2 bases clipped from V and 2 bases from J, the junction kept 1 base outside the gene matches. The CDR3 spells CATSDWGLAYNEQFF. CDR3 coding DNA: TGTGCCACCAGTGATTGGGGACTAGCCTACAATGAGCAGTTCTTC.